These 26 T cell receptor beta chains were sequenced from one sample in a study of cytomegalovirus exposure and HLA in healthy donors. Vbeta (60) and Jbeta (13) primers were used in the PCR. The repertoire was sequenced with immunoSEQ multiplex PCR; TCRdb's copy has only in-frame clones and lacks some. The sample holds approximately 130,000 clones, more than 80% seen once. Specimen: PBMCs. These receptors were taken from a woman aged 40 to 50 in good health and CMV-seropositive.

The chain links TRBV7-9 to TRBJ1-1; D ambiguous. Germline CDR1 and CDR2: SEHNR and FQNEAQ (reference sequence). V was pared by 2 bases and J by 2 bases, with 12 bases between. The CDR3 runs to 15 residues. CDR3 sequence (DNA): TGTGCCAGCAGCTTACCCGGGTCGCAAAACACTGAAGCTTTCTTT. Amino acids: CASSLPGSQNTEAFF.

The CDR3 here is CASRQSTSNTEAFF. CDR3 in DNA: TGTGCCAGCAGACAGTCAACATCGAACACTGAAGCTTTCTTT. The chain couples TRBV28 to TRBJ1-1; D is uncertain. V lost 6 bases, J lost 1 base, and 12 bases lay in between. This CDR3 region has 14 residues. Germline V gives CDR1 MDHEN, CDR2 SYDVKM.

The chain is built from TRBV27 and TRBJ2-7, with D unresolved. The CDR3 totals 17 residues. Germline-derived CDR1 and CDR2 are MNHEY and SMNVEV (reference sequence). Trimming stripped 6 bases from V and 3 bases from J, with 24 bases between. CDR3 sequence reads: CASSSLFEAQHSYEQYF. CDR3 nucleotide sequence: TGTGCCAGCAGCTCCCTTTTTGAGGCCCAACATAGCTACGAGCAGTACTTC.

This sequence joins TRBV19 and TRBJ1-4; 8 bases are a match to TRBD1. Germline-derived CDR1 and CDR2 are LNHDA and SQIVND (reference sequence). The V and J ends lost 5 bases and 7 bases, in that order; junction bases with no gene match: 12. This CDR3 is 16 amino acids long. CDR3 sequence (DNA): TGTGCCAGTAGTGAGCCGGACAGGGCGCTTTTTGAAAAACTGTTTTTT. Amino acids: CASSEPDRALFEKLFF.

The chain is built from TRBV5-4 and TRBJ2-1; 9 bases fit TRBD1. CDR3 length: 13 amino acids. Germline trimming cut 0 bases from V and 12 bases from J; bases unmatched to any gene: 4. Germline CDR1 SGHNT, CDR2 YYREEE (reference sequence). CDR3 bases: TGTGCCAGCAGCTTGGGACAGGGGGTCGGGCAGTTCTTC. This encodes CASSLGQGVGQFF.

A single count supports this clone. The gene calls are TRBV29-1 and TRBJ2-5; weak D call: TRBD1 (5 bases). Looked up from germline, CDR1 is SQVTM and CDR2 is ANQGSEA. V dropped 4 bases and J dropped 3 bases, with 9 bases sitting between them. The CDR3 covers 12 residues. The DNA for the CDR3 is TGCAGCGTTGCGGAGACAGAAGAGACCCAGTACTTC. It is translated as CSVAETEETQYF.

The V call is TRBV19, the J call TRBJ1-1; 7 bases fit TRBD1. Germline CDR1 is LNHDA and CDR2 is SQIVND (reference sequence). The J segment lost 4 bases and the V segment lost 2 bases, leaving 7 bases of the junction unmatched. The CDR3 length is 15 residues. CDR3 in amino acids: CASSIRTGAGTEAFF. In nucleotides, the CDR3 is TGTGCCAGTAGTATACGCACAGGGGCCGGCACTGAAGCTTTCTTT.

This clone was seen a few times. The chain employs TRBV10-2 and TRBJ2-1, with TRBD2 matching 7 bases. The V and J ends lost 2 bases and 4 bases, in that order; junction bases with no gene match: 5. Per the germline V gene, CDR1 is WSHSY and CDR2 is SAAADI. The CDR3 has 15 amino acids. In nucleotides, the CDR3 is TGCGCCAGCAGTGAGCTGGCTAGCGGATACAATGAGCAGTTCTTC. It yields the protein CASSELASGYNEQFF.

This chain uses TRBV6-1 with TRBJ2-7; tentatively, D is TRBD1 (5 bases). The CDR3 is 16 amino acids. CDR1 MNHNS and CDR2 SASEGT come from the germline V gene. V gave up 1 base and J gave up 5 bases, with 18 bases separating them. The CDR3 here is CASSEGPQRGFHEQYF. In nucleotides, the CDR3 is TGTGCCAGCAGTGAAGGTCCCCAAAGGGGCTTCCACGAGCAGTACTTC.

This clone was observed a handful of times. V usage is TRBV5-4 and J usage is TRBJ1-1; tentatively, D is TRBD1 (6 bases). V gave up 3 bases and J gave up 3 bases, with 15 bases separating them. The CDR3 sequence is 15 residues long. Germline CDR1 SGHNT, CDR2 YYREEE (reference sequence). CDR3 amino acids: CASSSVGTLDTEAFF. In DNA, the CDR3 is TGTGCCAGCAGCTCGGTAGGGACACTGGACACTGAAGCTTTCTTT.

The rearrangement joins TRBV2 to TRBJ1-1, with D possibly being TRBD1 (5 bases). V was pared by 7 bases and J by 7 bases, with 19 bases between. The CDR3 has 14 residues. Germline V gene data show CDR1 as SNHLY and CDR2 as FYNNEI. CDR3 nucleotides: TGTGCCAGCACCAGAGACAGCCCAACAAGTGAAGCTTTCTTT. Protein sequence: CASTRDSPTSEAFF.

The chain joins TRBV7-2 to TRBJ2-7; 8 nucleotides align to TRBD1. Looked up from germline, CDR1 is SGHTA and CDR2 is FQGNSA. This CDR3 region has 15 residues. Trimming took 5 bases from V and 3 from J; bases not matched to a gene: 9. In nucleotides, the CDR3 is TGTGCCAGCAGCCCCGGGACAGGTGCCCACTACGAGCAGTACTTC. It is translated as CASSPGTGAHYEQYF.

This sequence joins TRBV5-4 and TRBJ2-5; D is possibly TRBD1 (6 bases). This CDR3 has 14 amino acids. Trimming pared 3 bases from V and 2 bases from J, leaving 11 bases between. Germline values: CDR1 SGHNT, CDR2 YYREEE (reference sequence). The DNA of the CDR3 is TGTGCCAGCAGCTCCCGGGACACACAAGAGACCCAGTACTTC. As protein: CASSSRDTQETQYF.

CDR3 residues: CASSYTVRGWEWYF. The CDR3 DNA reads as TGTGCCAGCAGCTATACAGTCCGGGGTTGGGAGTGGTATTTT. This chain joins TRBV5-6 and TRBJ2-3, with a possible D match to TRBD2 (5 bases). Germline CDR1 and CDR2: SGHDT and YYEEEE. V lost 3 bases and J 14 bases, leaving 22 bases between the germline ends. This CDR3 spans 14 amino acids.

This chain's CDR3 is CASSATGGLYEQYF. The CDR3 region has the DNA TGCGCCAGCAGCGCGACAGGGGGCTTGTACGAGCAGTACTTC. This sequence joins TRBV5-1 and TRBJ2-7; 10 nucleotides line up with TRBD1. This CDR3 has 14 residues. CDR1 is SGHRS, CDR2 YFSETQ, per germline. Trimming removed 4 bases from V and 4 bases from J; junction bases left unmatched: 5.

The V and J genes are TRBV19 and TRBJ2-1, with 8 bases lining up with TRBD2. CDR1 is LNHDA and CDR2 is SQIVND in the germline V gene (reference sequence). J gave up 6 bases and V 5 bases, and 12 bases lay outside the gene matches. The CDR3 is 16 residues long. The chain's CDR3 is CASSPRGGLGVNEQFF. In DNA form, the CDR3 reads TGTGCCAGTAGTCCCCGGGGGGGGCTGGGAGTCAATGAGCAGTTCTTC.

The DNA of the CDR3 is TGTGCCAGCAGCGTAGATTCAGGGTACGAGCAGTACTTC. It translates to CASSVDSGYEQYF. V usage is TRBV9 and J usage is TRBJ2-7, with a tentative D call TRBD1 (5 bases). Trimming cost V 0 bases and J 4 bases, with 8 bases left between them. The germline CDR1 and CDR2 sequences are SGDLS and YYNGEE. CDR3 length: 13 residues.

The chain recombines TRBV7-2 with TRBJ2-1; 7 bases are shared with TRBD2. The CDR3 runs 14 residues. Germline-derived CDR1 and CDR2 are SGHTA and FQGNSA. V lost 2 bases, J lost 7 bases, and 5 bases stayed unmatched. Here the CDR3 reads CASSLWVAGNEQFF. DNA for the CDR3: TGTGCCAGCAGCTTATGGGTAGCGGGTAATGAGCAGTTCTTC.

This clone has more than one count but fewer than ten. The V gene is TRBV9, the J gene TRBJ2-3; tentatively, D is TRBD2 (6 bases). V was clipped by 0 bases and J by 2 bases, with 19 bases between them. Germline CDR1 and CDR2: SGDLS and YYNGEE. The CDR3 covers 18 residues. The CDR3 nucleotides are TGTGCCAGCAGCGTAGCGGTAGTAGGAGGGTACAACACAGATACGCAGTATTTT. It codes for CASSVAVVGGYNTDTQYF.

The chain links TRBV5-6 to TRBJ2-2; 12 bases fit TRBD2. In germline, CDR1 is SGHDT, CDR2 YYEEEE. The CDR3 has 16 residues. V lost 2 bases to trimming and J lost 5 bases; unmatched junction nucleotides: 4. The CDR3 DNA is TGTGCCAGCAGCTTCGGACTAGCGGGACTTACCGGGGAGCTGTTTTTT. It yields the protein CASSFGLAGLTGELFF.

DNA for the CDR3: TGCGCCAGCAGCTTGGGAGGAGCTGGGGGAGGGAAGTCAGATACGCAGTATTTT. The encoded protein is CASSLGGAGGGKSDTQYF. The chain employs TRBV5-1 and TRBJ2-3; TRBD2 matches 7 bases. Unmatched junction bases numbered 14, after V lost 0 bases and J lost 4 bases. The germline gives CDR1 SGHRS, CDR2 YFSETQ. The CDR3 consists of 18 residues.

The rearrangement uses TRBV10-1 and TRBJ2-7; tentatively, D is TRBD2 (5 bases). From germline, CDR1 is WNHNN and CDR2 SYGVQD (reference sequence). Trimming pared 3 bases from V and 9 bases from J, leaving 21 bases between. CDR3 size: 15 residues. The CDR3 coding sequence is TGCGCCAGCAGTGACAGCGGCCGCGGCATGCTCGGGCAGTACTTC. This codes for CASSDSGRGMLGQYF.

This chain joins TRBV28 and TRBJ2-7, with 7 positions matching TRBD1. Germline V gene data show CDR1 as MDHEN and CDR2 as SYDVKM. Trimming removed 6 bases from V and 6 bases from J; junction bases left unmatched: 5. This CDR3 region has 12 residues. The CDR3 protein is CASRNRQGEQYF. DNA for the CDR3: TGTGCCAGCAGGAACCGACAGGGCGAGCAGTACTTC.

This clone appeared a single time. V is TRBV7-2 and J is TRBJ1-1, with 7 nucleotides matching TRBD1. V shed 5 bases and J 7 bases; nucleotides not matched to a gene: 10. This CDR3 comprises 14 residues. The germline CDR1 and CDR2 sequences are SGHTA and FQGNSA. The CDR3, as DNA: TGTGCCAGCAGCGCAGCGGCAGGGGGTATTGAAGCTTTCTTT. Translation: CASSAAAGGIEAFF.

J is TRBJ2-2 and V is TRBV28; D gene ambiguous. This CDR3 has 15 amino acids. In germline, CDR1 is MDHEN, CDR2 SYDVKM. Between the trimmed V and J ends, which lost 2 bases and 5 bases, there was a span of 12 bases. This CDR3 is CASSLLETRTGELFF. CDR3 DNA sequence: TGTGCCAGCAGTTTACTGGAGACGAGGACCGGGGAGCTGTTTTTT.

The table lists this clone with a few counts. The V call is TRBV7-2, the J call TRBJ2-1; D possibly corresponds to TRBD2 (6 bases). Germline CDR1 and CDR2: SGHTA and FQGNSA. There are 16 residues in the CDR3. V lost 6 bases and J lost 1, with 16 bases in between. CDR3: CASRPPEGGSYNEQFF. CDR3 nucleotides: TGTGCCAGCAGACCTCCTGAGGGAGGTTCCTACAATGAGCAGTTCTTC.